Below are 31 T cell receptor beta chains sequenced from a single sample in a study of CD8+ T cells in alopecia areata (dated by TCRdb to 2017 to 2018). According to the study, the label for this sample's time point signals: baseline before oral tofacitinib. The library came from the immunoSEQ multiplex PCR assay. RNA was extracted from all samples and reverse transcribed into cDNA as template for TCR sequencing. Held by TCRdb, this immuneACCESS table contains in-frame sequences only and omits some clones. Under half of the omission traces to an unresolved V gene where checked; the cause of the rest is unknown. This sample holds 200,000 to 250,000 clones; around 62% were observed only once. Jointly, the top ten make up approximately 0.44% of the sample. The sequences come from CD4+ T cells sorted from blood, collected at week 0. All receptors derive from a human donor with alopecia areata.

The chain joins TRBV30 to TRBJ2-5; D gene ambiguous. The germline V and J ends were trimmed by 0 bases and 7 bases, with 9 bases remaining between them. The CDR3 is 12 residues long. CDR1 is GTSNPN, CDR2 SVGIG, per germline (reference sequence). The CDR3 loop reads CAWSVKPRTQYF. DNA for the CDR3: TGTGCCTGGAGTGTAAAACCTAGGACCCAGTACTTC.

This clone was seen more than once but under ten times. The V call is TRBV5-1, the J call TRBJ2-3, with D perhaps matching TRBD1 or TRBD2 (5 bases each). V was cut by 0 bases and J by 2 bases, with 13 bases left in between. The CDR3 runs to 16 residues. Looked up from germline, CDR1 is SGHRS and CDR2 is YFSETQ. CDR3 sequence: CASSLAPGRITDTQYF. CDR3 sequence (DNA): TGCGCCAGCAGCTTGGCCCCGGGACGTATCACAGATACGCAGTATTTT.

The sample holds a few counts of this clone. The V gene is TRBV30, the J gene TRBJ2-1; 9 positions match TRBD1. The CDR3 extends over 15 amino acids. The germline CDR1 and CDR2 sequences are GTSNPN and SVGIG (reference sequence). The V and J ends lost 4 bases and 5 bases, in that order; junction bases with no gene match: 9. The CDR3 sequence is CAWTVLGTGNNEQFF. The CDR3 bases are TGTGCCTGGACTGTCCTGGGGACAGGGAACAATGAGCAGTTCTTC.

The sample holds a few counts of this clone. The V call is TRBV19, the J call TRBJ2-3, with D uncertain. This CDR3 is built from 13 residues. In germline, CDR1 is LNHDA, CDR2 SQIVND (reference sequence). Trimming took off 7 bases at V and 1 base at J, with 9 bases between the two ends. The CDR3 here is CASTTSGTDTQYF. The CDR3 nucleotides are TGTGCCAGTACCACTTCCGGCACAGATACGCAGTATTTT.

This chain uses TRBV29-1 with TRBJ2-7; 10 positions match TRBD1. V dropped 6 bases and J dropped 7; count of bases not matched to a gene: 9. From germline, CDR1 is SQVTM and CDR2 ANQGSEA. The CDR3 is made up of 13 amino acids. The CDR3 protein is CSVGQGVTSEQYF. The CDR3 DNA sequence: TGCAGCGTCGGACAGGGGGTTACTAGTGAGCAGTACTTC.

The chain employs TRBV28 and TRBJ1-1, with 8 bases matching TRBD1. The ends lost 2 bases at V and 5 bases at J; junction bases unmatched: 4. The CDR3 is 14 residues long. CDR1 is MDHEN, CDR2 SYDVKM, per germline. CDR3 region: CASSLPGGWTEAFF. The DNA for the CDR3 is TGTGCCAGCAGTTTACCAGGGGGCTGGACTGAAGCTTTCTTT.

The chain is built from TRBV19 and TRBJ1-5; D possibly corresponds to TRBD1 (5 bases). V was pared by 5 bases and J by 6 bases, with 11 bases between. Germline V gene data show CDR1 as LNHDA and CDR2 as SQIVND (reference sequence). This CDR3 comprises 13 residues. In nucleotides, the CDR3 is TGTGCCAGTAGTTGGGAGGGACTTCAGCCCCAGCATTTT. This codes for CASSWEGLQPQHF.

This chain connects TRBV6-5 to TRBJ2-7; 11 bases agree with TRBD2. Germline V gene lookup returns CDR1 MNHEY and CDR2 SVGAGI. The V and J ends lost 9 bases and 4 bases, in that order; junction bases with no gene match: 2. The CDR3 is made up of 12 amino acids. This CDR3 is CASTSGSYEQYF. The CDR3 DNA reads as TGTGCCAGTACTAGCGGGAGTTACGAGCAGTACTTC.

The CDR3 bases are TGCGCCAGCAGCTTGGGCGGACCATCTAACTATGGCTACACCTTC. It codes for CASSLGGPSNYGYTF. The chain is built from TRBV5-1 and TRBJ1-2, with D uncertain. The germline CDR1 and CDR2 sequences are SGHRS and YFSETQ. V lost 0 bases and J 0 bases, leaving 9 bases between the germline ends. The CDR3 extends over 15 amino acids.

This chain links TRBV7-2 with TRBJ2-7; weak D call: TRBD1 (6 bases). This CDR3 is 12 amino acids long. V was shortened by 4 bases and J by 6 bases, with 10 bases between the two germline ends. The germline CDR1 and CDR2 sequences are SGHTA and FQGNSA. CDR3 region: CASSSQGLEQYF. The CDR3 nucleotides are TGTGCCAGCAGCTCTCAGGGGCTCGAGCAGTACTTC.

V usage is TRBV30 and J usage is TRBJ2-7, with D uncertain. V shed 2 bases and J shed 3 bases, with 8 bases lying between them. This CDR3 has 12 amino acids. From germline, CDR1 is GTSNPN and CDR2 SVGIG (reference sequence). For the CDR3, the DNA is TGTGCCTGGAGTCCGTCATACTACGAGCAGTACTTC. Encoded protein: CAWSPSYYEQYF.

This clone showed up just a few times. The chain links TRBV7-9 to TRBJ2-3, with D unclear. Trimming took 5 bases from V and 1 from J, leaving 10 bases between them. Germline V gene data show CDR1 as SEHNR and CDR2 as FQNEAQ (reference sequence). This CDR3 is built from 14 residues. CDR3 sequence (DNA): TGTGCCAGCAGCCCACGGGCCGGCACAGATACGCAGTATTTT. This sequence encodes CASSPRAGTDTQYF. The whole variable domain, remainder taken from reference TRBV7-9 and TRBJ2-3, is DTGVSQNPRHKITKRGQNVTFRCDPISEHNRLYWYRQTLGQGPEFLTYFQNEAQLEKSRLLSDRFSAERPKGSFSTLEIQRTEQGDSAMYLCASSPRAGTDTQYFGPGTRLTVL.

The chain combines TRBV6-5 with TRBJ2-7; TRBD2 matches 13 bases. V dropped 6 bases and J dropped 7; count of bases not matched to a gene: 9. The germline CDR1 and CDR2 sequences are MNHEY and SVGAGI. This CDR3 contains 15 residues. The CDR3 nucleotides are TGTGCCAGCAGCCGCACTAGCGGGGGGGCCAAGGAGCAGTACTTC. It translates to CASSRTSGGAKEQYF.

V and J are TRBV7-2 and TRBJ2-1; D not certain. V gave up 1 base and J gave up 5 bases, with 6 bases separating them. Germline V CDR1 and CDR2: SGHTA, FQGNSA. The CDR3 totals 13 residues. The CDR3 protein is CASSLGQNNEQFF. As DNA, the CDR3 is TGTGCCAGCAGCTTAGGGCAGAACAATGAGCAGTTCTTC.

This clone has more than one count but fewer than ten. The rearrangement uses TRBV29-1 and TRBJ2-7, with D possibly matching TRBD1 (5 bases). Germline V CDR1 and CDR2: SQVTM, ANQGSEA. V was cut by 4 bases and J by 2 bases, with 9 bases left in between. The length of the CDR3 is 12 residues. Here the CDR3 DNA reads TGCAGCGTTGTTGGACAAACCTACGAGCAGTACTTC. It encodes CSVVGQTYEQYF.

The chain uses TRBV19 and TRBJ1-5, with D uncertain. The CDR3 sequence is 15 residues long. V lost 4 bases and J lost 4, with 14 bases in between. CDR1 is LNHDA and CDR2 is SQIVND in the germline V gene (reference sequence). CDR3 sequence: CASSSRSQTNQPQHF. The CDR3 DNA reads TGTGCCAGTAGTAGCCGGTCACAGACGAATCAGCCCCAGCATTTT.

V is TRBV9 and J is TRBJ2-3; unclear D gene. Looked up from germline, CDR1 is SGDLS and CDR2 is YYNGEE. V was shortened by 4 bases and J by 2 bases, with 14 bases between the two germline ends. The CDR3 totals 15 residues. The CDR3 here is CASSPLGRFTDTQYF. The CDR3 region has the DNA TGTGCCAGCAGCCCCCTTGGAAGATTCACAGATACGCAGTATTTT.

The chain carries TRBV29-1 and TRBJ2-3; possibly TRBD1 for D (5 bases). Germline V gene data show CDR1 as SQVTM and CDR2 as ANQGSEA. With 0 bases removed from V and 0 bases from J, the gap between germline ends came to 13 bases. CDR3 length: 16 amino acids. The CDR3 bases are TGCAGCGTTGAAGATCGGCCCCCAGGGAGCACAGATACGCAGTATTTT. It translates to CSVEDRPPGSTDTQYF.

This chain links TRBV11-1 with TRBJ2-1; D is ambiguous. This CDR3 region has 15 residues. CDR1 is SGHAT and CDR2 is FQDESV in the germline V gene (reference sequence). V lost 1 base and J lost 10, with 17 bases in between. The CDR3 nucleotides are TGTGCCAGCAGCTTAGTGGCCTCATCACATTTAGAGCAGTTCTTC. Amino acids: CASSLVASSHLEQFF.

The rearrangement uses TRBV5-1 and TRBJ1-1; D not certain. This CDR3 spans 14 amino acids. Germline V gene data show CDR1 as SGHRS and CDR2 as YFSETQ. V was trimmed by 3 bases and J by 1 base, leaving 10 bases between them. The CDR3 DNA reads TGCGCCAGCAGCTGGGGTAGGAGGAACACTGAAGCTTTCTTT. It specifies CASSWGRRNTEAFF.

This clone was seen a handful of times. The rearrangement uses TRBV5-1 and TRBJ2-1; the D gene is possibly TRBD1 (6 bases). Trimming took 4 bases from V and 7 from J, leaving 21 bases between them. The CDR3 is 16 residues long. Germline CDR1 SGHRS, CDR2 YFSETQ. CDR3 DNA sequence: TGCGCCAGCAGCCCAACCACAGGGTTCGGTGATAATGAGCAGTTCTTC. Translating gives CASSPTTGFGDNEQFF.

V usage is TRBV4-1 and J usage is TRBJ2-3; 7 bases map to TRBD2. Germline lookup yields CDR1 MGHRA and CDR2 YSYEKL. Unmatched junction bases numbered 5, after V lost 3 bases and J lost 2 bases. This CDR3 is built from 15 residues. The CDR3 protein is CASSHREAPTDTQYF. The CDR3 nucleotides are TGCGCCAGCAGCCACCGGGAGGCCCCCACAGATACGCAGTATTTT.

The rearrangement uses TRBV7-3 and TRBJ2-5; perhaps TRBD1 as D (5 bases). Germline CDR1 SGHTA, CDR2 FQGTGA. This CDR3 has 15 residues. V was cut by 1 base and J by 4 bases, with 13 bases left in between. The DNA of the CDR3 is TGTGCCAGCAGCTTAATCGCAGGGTCGGGAGAGACCCAGTACTTC. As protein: CASSLIAGSGETQYF.

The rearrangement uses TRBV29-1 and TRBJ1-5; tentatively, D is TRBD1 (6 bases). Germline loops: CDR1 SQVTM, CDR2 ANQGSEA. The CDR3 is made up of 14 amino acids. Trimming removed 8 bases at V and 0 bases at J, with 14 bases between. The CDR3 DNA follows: TGCAGCACCCGACAGGTTCATAGCAATCAGCCCCAGCATTTT. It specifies CSTRQVHSNQPQHF.

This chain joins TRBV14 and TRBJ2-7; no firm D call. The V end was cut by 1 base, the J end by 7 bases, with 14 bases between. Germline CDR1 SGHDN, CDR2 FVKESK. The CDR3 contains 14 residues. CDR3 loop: CASSQGNFLREQYF. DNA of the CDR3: TGTGCCAGCAGCCAAGGCAATTTTCTTCGGGAGCAGTACTTC.

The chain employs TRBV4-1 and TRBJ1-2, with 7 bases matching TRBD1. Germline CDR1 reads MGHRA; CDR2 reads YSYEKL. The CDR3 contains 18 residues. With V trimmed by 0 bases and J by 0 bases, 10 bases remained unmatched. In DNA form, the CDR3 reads TGCGCCAGCAGCCAAGACCCCTTTCAGGGGGGATCTAACTATGGCTACACCTTC. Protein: CASSQDPFQGGSNYGYTF.

CDR3 protein: CASSRDTYEQYF. CDR3 DNA sequence: TGTGCCAGCAGCCGGGACACGTACGAGCAGTACTTC. The chain has TRBV7-9 and TRBJ2-7; a possible D gene is TRBD1 (6 bases). Germline lookup yields CDR1 SEHNR and CDR2 FQNEAQ (reference sequence). This CDR3 has 12 amino acids. The V and J ends lost 5 bases and 4 bases respectively, with 9 bases between them.

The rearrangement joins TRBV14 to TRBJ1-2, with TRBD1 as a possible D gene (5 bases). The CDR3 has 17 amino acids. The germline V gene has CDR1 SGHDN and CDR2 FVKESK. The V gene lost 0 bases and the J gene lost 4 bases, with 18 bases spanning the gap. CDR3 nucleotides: TGTGCCAGCAGCCAAGATTCCGATCAGGGCAGACTCTATGGCTACACCTTC. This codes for CASSQDSDQGRLYGYTF.

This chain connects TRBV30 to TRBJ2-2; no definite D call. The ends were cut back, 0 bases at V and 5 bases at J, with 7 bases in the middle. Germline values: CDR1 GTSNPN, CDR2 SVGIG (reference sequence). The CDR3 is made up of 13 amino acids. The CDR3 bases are TGTGCCTGGAGTGTACAAGCTACCGGGGAGCTGTTTTTT. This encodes CAWSVQATGELFF.

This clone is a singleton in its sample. CDR3 residues: CASSWDYTEAFF. In nucleotides, the CDR3 is TGTGCCAGCAGTTGGGATTACACTGAAGCTTTCTTT. J is TRBJ1-1 and V is TRBV6-5, with unresolved D. V lost 4 bases to trimming and J lost 3 bases, with 6 bases between them. The CDR3 length is 12 residues. Per germline, CDR1 MNHEY and CDR2 SVGAGI.

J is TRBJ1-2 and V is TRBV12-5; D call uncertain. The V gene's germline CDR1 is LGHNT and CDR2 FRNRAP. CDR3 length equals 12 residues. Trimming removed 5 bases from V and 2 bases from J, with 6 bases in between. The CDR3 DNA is TGTGCTAGTGGTGCCTTCAACTATGGCTACACCTTC. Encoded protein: CASGAFNYGYTF.